Each of the 20 T cell receptor beta chains below was sequenced from the same sample in a study of blood T cell repertoires in COVID-19 (dated by TCRdb to about 2020). The library was built by means of the immunoSEQ multiplex PCR assay. The clones in this table, taken by TCRdb from immuneACCESS, are in-frame only. Not every clone is retained; where verified, under half of the shortfall comes from an unresolved V gene, and the cause of the rest is unknown. The sample data list around 94,000 clones, and roughly 92% of these were observed just once. In total, the top ten clones hold less than 2% of the sample. The specimen sequenced was peripheral blood. These receptors came from a woman in her fifties or sixties with COVID-19, enrolled during active disease.

In regard to this clone: One junction end does not reproduce the germline sequence, and a read error may be involved. J is TRBJ1-6 and V is TRBV5-1, with D possibly matching TRBD1 (6 bases). CDR1 is SGHRS, CDR2 YFSETQ, per germline. The length of the CDR3 is 17 residues. The DNA of the CDR3 is TGCGCCAGCAGTTTGGGGGCCCCGTACTCCTATAATTCACCCCTCCACTTT. It codes for CASSLGAPYSYNSPLHF.

The chain joins TRBV19 to TRBJ1-1; D is uncertain. V was cut by 3 bases and J by 4 bases, with 9 bases left in between. The V gene's germline CDR1 is LNHDA and CDR2 SQIVND (reference sequence). This CDR3 has 13 amino acids. For the CDR3, the DNA is TGTGCCAGTAGTATGGAGGTCGGCACTGAAGCTTTCTTT. Translated: CASSMEVGTEAFF.

The chain is built from TRBV19 and TRBJ1-5, with 7 bases that match TRBD1. V was clipped by 5 bases and J by 2 bases; unmatched bases: 12. This CDR3 comprises 17 residues. Germline CDR1 and CDR2: LNHDA and SQIVND (reference sequence). DNA for the CDR3: TGTGCCAGTAGTCAGAGACAGGGATCGAGGGGCAATCAGCCCCAGCATTTT. Protein product: CASSQRQGSRGNQPQHF.

The CDR3 sequence: CASSFAQFYGYTF. DNA of the CDR3: TGTGCCAGCAGCTTTGCACAGTTCTATGGCTACACCTTC. The chain is built from TRBV7-6 and TRBJ1-2; D is unresolved. The CDR3 has 13 residues. Trimming removed 3 bases from V and 4 bases from J, with 9 bases in between. Per germline, CDR1 SGHVS and CDR2 FNYEAQ.

DNA for the CDR3: TGTGCTAGTGGTCGCGGGACTAGCGGGGAGGGAGATACGCAGTATTTT. Protein: CASGRGTSGEGDTQYF. The V gene is TRBV12-5, the J gene TRBJ2-3, with TRBD2 matching over 13 bases. V lost 5 bases, J lost 5 bases, and 7 bases stayed unmatched. The V gene's germline CDR1 is LGHNT and CDR2 FRNRAP. This CDR3 spans 16 amino acids.

V gene TRBV5-1 combines with J gene TRBJ1-6, with 9 bases matching TRBD1. V lost 3 bases to trimming and J lost 6 bases; unmatched junction nucleotides: 7. CDR3 length: 16 residues. Germline values: CDR1 SGHRS, CDR2 YFSETQ. In DNA form, the CDR3 reads TGCGCCAGCAGCTCGGGCCCGGGACAGGGTAATTCACCCCTCCACTTT. Translation gives CASSSGPGQGNSPLHF.

A remark on this clone: Other nucleotide sequences from this sample produce the same CDR3. The rearrangement joins TRBV4-2 to TRBJ2-1; D call uncertain. V was trimmed by 3 bases and J by 4 bases, leaving 16 bases between them. Germline CDR1 reads LGHNA; CDR2 reads YNFKEQ. CDR3 length equals 16 residues. CDR3 in DNA: TGTGCCAGCAGCCAGACCGACACCGTGTTTTACAATGAGCAGTTCTTC. It specifies CASSQTDTVFYNEQFF.

The genes are TRBV2 and TRBJ1-6; the D gene is possibly TRBD1 (5 bases). Germline CDR1 reads SNHLY; CDR2 reads FYNNEI. V lost 4 bases and J lost 0, with 13 bases in between. This CDR3 is built from 17 residues. The CDR3 bases are TGTGCCAGCAGTGGCGGGGGTTCCACCTCCTATAATTCACCCCTCCACTTT. The encoded protein is CASSGGGSTSYNSPLHF.

The rearrangement uses TRBV2 and TRBJ1-2, with unresolved D. Germline values: CDR1 SNHLY, CDR2 FYNNEI. CDR3 length: 14 amino acids. V lost 2 bases and J 7 bases, leaving 14 bases between the germline ends. CDR3 coding DNA: TGTGCCAGCAGTGAAATGTTCCTTAGTCGTGGCTACACCTTC. Translation gives CASSEMFLSRGYTF. Filled out from reference TRBV2 and TRBJ1-2, the complete variable domain reads EPEVTQTPSHQVTQMGQEVILRCVPISNHLYFYWYRQILGQKVEFLVSFYNNEISEKSEIFDDQFSVERPDGSNFTLKIRSTKLEDSAMYFCASSEMFLSRGYTFGSGTRLTVV.

This clone is a singleton in its sample. This chain links TRBV10-2 with TRBJ2-7; possibly TRBD1 for D (5 bases). Germline CDR1 is WSHSY and CDR2 is SAAADI. Between the trimmed V and J ends, which lost 6 bases and 6 bases, there was a span of 15 bases. The CDR3 has 13 amino acids. The CDR3 coding sequence is TGCGCCAGCAGGGCCGACAGTTCTGGCGAGCAGTACGTC. This encodes CASRADSSGEQYV.

This clone has just one count. The chain employs TRBV7-8 and TRBJ1-2; D not certain. CDR3 length equals 13 residues. Germline loops: CDR1 SGHVS, CDR2 FQNEAQ. Trimming pared 5 bases from V and 5 bases from J, leaving 12 bases between. As DNA, the CDR3 is TGTGCCAGCAGCCCCCGGACTGCTTATGGCTACACCTTC. It specifies CASSPRTAYGYTF.

The V gene is TRBV6-5, the J gene TRBJ1-5, with 7 nucleotides matching TRBD1. Germline assignment: CDR1 MNHEY and CDR2 SVGAGI. With 7 bases clipped from V and 4 bases from J, the junction kept 7 bases outside the gene matches. This CDR3 is 14 amino acids long. CDR3 sequence (DNA): TGTGCCAGCACGGGACAGCCATATAATCAGCCCCAGCATTTT. Its protein product is CASTGQPYNQPQHF.

This sequence joins TRBV4-1 and TRBJ1-2, with 12 bases that match TRBD1. J gave up 4 bases and V 4 bases, and 13 bases lay outside the gene matches. CDR1 is MGHRA and CDR2 is YSYEKL in the germline V gene. CDR3 length equals 18 residues. CDR3 sequence: CASSPRGTGGSLAYGYTF. The CDR3 nucleotides read TGCGCCAGCAGCCCGCGCGGGACAGGGGGCTCTCTGGCCTATGGCTACACCTTC.

CDR3 amino acids: CASSEDRAGGRNIQYF. The DNA for the CDR3 is TGTGCCAGCAGTGAAGATCGTGCGGGGGGCCGTAACATTCAGTACTTC. V usage is TRBV2 and J usage is TRBJ2-4, with 8 bases identical to TRBD2. In germline, CDR1 is SNHLY, CDR2 FYNNEI. V was pared by 1 base and J by 7 bases, with 9 bases of the junction left unmatched. This CDR3 spans 16 amino acids.

This clone has a single count. The V gene is TRBV5-1, the J gene TRBJ2-5; 9 bases map to TRBD2. V dropped 0 bases and J dropped 5; count of bases not matched to a gene: 5. Germline V lookup: CDR1 SGHRS, CDR2 YFSETQ. There are 15 residues in the CDR3. The CDR3 reads CASSLGSGGLETQYF. The CDR3 DNA sequence: TGCGCCAGCAGCTTGGGGAGCGGGGGGCTGGAGACCCAGTACTTC.

The chain employs TRBV11-2 and TRBJ1-3, with 8 bases lining up with TRBD1. The CDR3 has 16 amino acids. Germline V lookup: CDR1 SGHAT, CDR2 FQNNGV. V lost 4 bases, J lost 1 base, and 6 bases stayed unmatched. CDR3 bases: TGTGCCAGCAGCTGGGGCAGGGGGCGATCTGGAAACACCATATATTTT. It is translated as CASSWGRGRSGNTIYF.

The chain is built from TRBV20-1 and TRBJ1-1; D gene unclear. CDR1 and CDR2 from the germline V gene are DFQATT and SNEGSKA (reference sequence). The V end lost 3 bases, the J end lost 1 base, and 3 bases lay between the germline ends. CDR3 length: 11 amino acids. The CDR3 coding sequence is TGCAGTGCTAGCCAGAACACTGAAGCTTTCTTT. Its translation is CSASQNTEAFF.

The chain carries TRBV4-1 and TRBJ2-3, with TRBD1 as a possible D gene (6 bases). With 0 bases removed from V and 2 bases from J, the gap between germline ends came to 12 bases. Germline values: CDR1 MGHRA, CDR2 YSYEKL. This CDR3 has 16 residues. CDR3 sequence (DNA): TGCGCCAGCAGCCAAGAACATAACAGGGCCACAGATACGCAGTATTTT. This translates into CASSQEHNRATDTQYF.

This clone has just a few counts. J is TRBJ1-5 and V is TRBV7-9; D remains unclear. This CDR3 region has 14 residues. With 2 bases removed from V and 4 bases from J, the gap between germline ends came to 9 bases. Germline V gene sequence: CDR1 SEHNR, CDR2 FQNEAQ (reference sequence). CDR3 DNA: TGTGCCAGCAGCTTACTCTCAGGAAATCAGCCCCAGCATTTT. Its translation is CASSLLSGNQPQHF.

The chain couples TRBV6-5 to TRBJ2-1; no firm D call. Trimming left V 3 bases short and J 5 bases short, with 5 bases between. Germline V gene lookup returns CDR1 MNHEY and CDR2 SVGAGI. The CDR3 length is 12 residues. CDR3 sequence (DNA): TGTGCCAGCAGTTATGGCCACAATGAGCAGTTCTTC. Protein: CASSYGHNEQFF.